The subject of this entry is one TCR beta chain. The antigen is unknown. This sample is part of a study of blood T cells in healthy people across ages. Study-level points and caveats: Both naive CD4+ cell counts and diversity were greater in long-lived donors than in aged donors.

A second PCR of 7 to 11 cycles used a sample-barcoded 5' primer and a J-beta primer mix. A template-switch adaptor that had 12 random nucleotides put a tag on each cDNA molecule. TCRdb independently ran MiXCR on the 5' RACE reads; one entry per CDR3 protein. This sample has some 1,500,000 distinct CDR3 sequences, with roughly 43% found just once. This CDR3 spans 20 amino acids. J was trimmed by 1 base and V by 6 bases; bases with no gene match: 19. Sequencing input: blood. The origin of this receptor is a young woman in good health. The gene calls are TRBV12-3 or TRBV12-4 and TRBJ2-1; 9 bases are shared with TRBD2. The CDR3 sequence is CASRPEGPSGIGGSYNEQFF. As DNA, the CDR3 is TGTGCCAGCAGACCTGAGGGCCCTAGCGGGATAGGAGGGTCCTACAATGAGCAGTTCTTC.